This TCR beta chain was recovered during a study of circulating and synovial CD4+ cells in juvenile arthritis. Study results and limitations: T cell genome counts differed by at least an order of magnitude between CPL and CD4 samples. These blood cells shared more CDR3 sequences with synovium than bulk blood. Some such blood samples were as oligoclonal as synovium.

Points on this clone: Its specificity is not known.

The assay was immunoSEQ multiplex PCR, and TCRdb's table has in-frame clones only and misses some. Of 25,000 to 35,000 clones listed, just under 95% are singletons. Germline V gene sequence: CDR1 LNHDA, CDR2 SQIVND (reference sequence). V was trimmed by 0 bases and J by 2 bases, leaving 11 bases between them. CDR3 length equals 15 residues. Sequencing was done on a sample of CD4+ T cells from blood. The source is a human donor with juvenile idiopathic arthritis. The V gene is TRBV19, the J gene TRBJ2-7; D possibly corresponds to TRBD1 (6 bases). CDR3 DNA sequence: TGTGCCAGTAGTATAGAAGGGACAAGTGCCTACGAGCAGTACTTC. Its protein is CASSIEGTSAYEQYF.